Shown below are 20 T cell receptor beta chains from a single sample sequenced in a study of blood T cell repertoires in COVID-19. Measured with immunoSEQ multiplex PCR; TCRdb has only the in-frame clones, and not every one. The sample yields about 150,000 clones, roughly 90% seen once. The sample taken for sequencing was PBMCs or T cells enriched from blood (not recorded which). These receptors originate from a woman aged 30 to 39 with acute COVID-19.

The rearrangement uses TRBV5-1 and TRBJ2-3, with TRBD2 as a possible D gene (5 bases). The length of the CDR3 is 16 residues. CDR1 is SGHRS and CDR2 is YFSETQ in the germline V gene. The V end was cut by 1 base, the J end by 1 base, with 13 bases between. The CDR3 region has the DNA TGCGCCAGCAGCTTGAAGGGCGAGGAGGGCACAGATACGCAGTATTTT. This codes for CASSLKGEEGTDTQYF.

This chain connects TRBV7-3 to TRBJ1-1, with TRBD1 as a possible D gene (5 bases). Germline V lookup: CDR1 SGHTA, CDR2 FQGTGA. Trimming left V 1 base short and J 1 base short, with 10 bases between. CDR3 length: 15 amino acids. The CDR3 nucleotides read TGTGCCAGCAGCTTAATGGGGGAGGGGAACACTGAAGCTTTCTTT. Protein product: CASSLMGEGNTEAFF.

V and J are TRBV19 and TRBJ1-5, with 9 nucleotides matching TRBD1. The V gene's germline CDR1 is LNHDA and CDR2 SQIVND (reference sequence). After removal of 4 bases from V and 5 bases from J, the junction contained 6 bases not matched to a gene. This CDR3 region has 15 residues. CDR3 protein: CASSNPRQGDQPQHF. In DNA form, the CDR3 reads TGTGCCAGTAGTAATCCTAGACAGGGGGATCAGCCCCAGCATTTT.

The V call is TRBV9, the J call TRBJ1-1; no definite D call. Trimming pared 3 bases from V and 0 bases from J, leaving 12 bases between. The CDR3 sequence is 15 residues long. Germline values: CDR1 SGDLS, CDR2 YYNGEE. CDR3 nucleotide sequence: TGTGCCAGCAGCGCCCAAGCGAGCATGAACACTGAAGCTTTCTTT. As protein: CASSAQASMNTEAFF.

V gene TRBV5-1 combines with J gene TRBJ2-5, with D possibly matching TRBD1 (5 bases). CDR1 SGHRS and CDR2 YFSETQ come from the germline V gene. The CDR3 runs 13 residues. Deletions cut 4 bases from V and 4 bases from J, with 11 bases between. The CDR3 spells CASSLGAAETQYF. The CDR3 region has the DNA TGCGCCAGCAGCCTAGGGGCGGCAGAGACCCAGTACTTC.

About this clone itself: Its ends do not fully match the called genes, so a read error is possible. The chain recombines TRBV28 with TRBJ1-2; 9 bases map to TRBD1. CDR1 MDHEN and CDR2 SYDVKM come from the germline V gene. The CDR3 consists of 12 residues. CDR3 in DNA: TGTGCCAGCAGGGAATGGGACAGGGAAGCGGCCTTC. As protein: CASREWDREAAF.

The J gene is TRBJ2-7, the V gene TRBV13; 8 bases map to TRBD2. The V gene end was trimmed by 7 bases and the J gene end by 0 bases; junction bases not matched to a gene: 5. There are 14 residues in the CDR3. CDR1 PRHDT and CDR2 FYEKMQ come from the germline V gene (reference sequence). CDR3 nucleotides: TGTGCCAGCACCATGACTAGCGCCTCCTACGAGCAGTACTTC. It is translated as CASTMTSASYEQYF.

This clone has only one observation. The chain is built from TRBV9 and TRBJ2-3; TRBD2 matches 8 bases. Germline V gene lookup returns CDR1 SGDLS and CDR2 YYNGEE. The CDR3 runs 16 residues. With V trimmed by 0 bases and J by 5 bases, 8 bases remained unmatched. CDR3 in DNA: TGTGCCAGCAGCGTAGGGGGTAGCGGGATCGGAGATACGCAGTATTTT. Its protein is CASSVGGSGIGDTQYF.

CDR3 sequence (DNA): TGTGCCAGCACCAATACCGCCAGGGCTAATTCACCCCTCCACTTT. It encodes CASTNTARANSPLHF. The chain employs TRBV11-2 and TRBJ1-6; D possibly corresponds to TRBD1 (5 bases). The V and J ends lost 7 bases and 6 bases respectively, with 16 bases between them. The CDR3 loop spans 15 amino acids. In germline, CDR1 is SGHAT, CDR2 FQNNGV.

This chain uses TRBV18 with TRBJ2-5, with D uncertain. This CDR3 comprises 15 residues. The ends were cut back, 0 bases at V and 1 base at J, with 9 bases in the middle. Per germline, CDR1 KGHSH and CDR2 LQKENI. This CDR3 is CASSPPLSIQETQYF. Here the CDR3 DNA reads TGTGCCAGCTCACCACCTTTAAGCATCCAAGAGACCCAGTACTTC.

The rearrangement links TRBV2 to TRBJ1-1; TRBD1 matches 8 bases. CDR3 length: 13 amino acids. Germline V CDR1 and CDR2: SNHLY, FYNNEI. The junction had 3 bases not matched to a gene; V was cut back by 5 bases and J by 4 bases. The CDR3 spells CASSTGGGTEAFF. The CDR3 DNA reads as TGTGCCAGCAGTACAGGGGGAGGCACTGAAGCTTTCTTT.

The V call is TRBV4-1, the J call TRBJ1-1, with TRBD1 identical over 9 bases. The CDR3 spans 15 residues. The J segment lost 5 bases and the V segment lost 6 bases, leaving 10 bases of the junction unmatched. Germline-derived CDR1 and CDR2 are MGHRA and YSYEKL. The DNA of the CDR3 is TGCGCCAGCAGTCGTACCGGGACAGGGAGTACTGAAGCTTTCTTT. Protein: CASSRTGTGSTEAFF.

This chain connects TRBV23-1 to TRBJ1-5; no clear D. TRBV23-1 is an open reading frame, and its role is uncertain. The V and J ends lost 4 bases and 7 bases respectively, with 5 bases between them. There are 11 residues in the CDR3. Written as DNA, the CDR3 is TGCGCCAGCAGTCGGGAGCAGCCCCAGCATTTT. This translates into CASSREQPQHF.

This clone was observed a handful of times. The J gene is TRBJ1-1, the V gene TRBV5-4; D perhaps matches TRBD1 (5 bases). The ends were cut back, 3 bases at V and 3 bases at J, with 21 bases in the middle. Germline loops: CDR1 SGHNT, CDR2 YYREEE (reference sequence). There are 17 residues in the CDR3. The DNA for the CDR3 is TGTGCCAGCAGCTGGGAATCCCTTAGGGGCAGTCACACTGAAGCTTTCTTT. The encoded protein is CASSWESLRGSHTEAFF.

J is TRBJ1-2 and V is TRBV6-5; TRBD1 agrees at 9 bases. This CDR3 spans 12 amino acids. Germline values: CDR1 MNHEY, CDR2 SVGAGI. V lost 9 bases and J lost 4; bases outside the gene matches: 3. The CDR3 DNA reads as TGTGCCAGTAACAGGGGGCTCTATGGCTACACCTTC. Translation gives CASNRGLYGYTF.

CDR3 nucleotide sequence: TGTGCCAGCAGCGTACTGGGACTAGGGGCCGGGGAGCTGTTTTTT. It translates to CASSVLGLGAGELFF. The chain combines TRBV9 with TRBJ2-2; 8 bases fit TRBD2. CDR1 SGDLS and CDR2 YYNGEE come from the germline V gene. This CDR3 is built from 15 residues. V shed 1 base, J shed 6 bases, and the junction held 5 bases outside the gene matches.

This sequence joins TRBV6-5 and TRBJ1-1; 7 bases line up with TRBD1. Trimming took 5 bases from V and 11 from J; bases not matched to a gene: 8. This CDR3 comprises 12 residues. The germline V gene encodes CDR1 MNHEY and CDR2 SVGAGI. CDR3 in DNA: TGTGCCAGCAGTCGACAGGGCGGAGTCGCTTTCTTT. It encodes CASSRQGGVAFF.

This clone was seen only once. The V gene is TRBV7-9, the J gene TRBJ1-2; a weak D match, TRBD1 (6 bases). This CDR3 is 12 amino acids long. Germline lookup yields CDR1 SEHNR and CDR2 FQNEAQ (reference sequence). Trimming pared 4 bases from V and 7 bases from J, leaving 10 bases between. The CDR3, as DNA: TGTGCCAGCAGCTCCCCACAGGGTGGCTACACCTTC. Amino acids: CASSSPQGGYTF.

This clone came up once. J is TRBJ2-3 and V is TRBV7-2; 7 bases line up with TRBD2. Germline trimming cut 4 bases from V and 5 bases from J; bases unmatched to any gene: 3. CDR3 length: 13 amino acids. In germline, CDR1 is SGHTA, CDR2 FQGNSA. CDR3 nucleotide sequence: TGTGCCAGCAGCTCTCAGCGGGGAGATACGCAGTATTTT. It specifies CASSSQRGDTQYF.

The V gene is TRBV10-3, the J gene TRBJ2-7; TRBD1 matches 9 bases. The ends lost 7 bases at V and 4 bases at J; junction bases unmatched: 5. The germline V gene encodes CDR1 ENHRY and CDR2 SYGVKD. The CDR3 loop spans 13 amino acids. The CDR3 coding sequence is TGTGCCATCAACCCGGGACAGGGTTACGAGCAGTACTTC. It translates to CAINPGQGYEQYF.